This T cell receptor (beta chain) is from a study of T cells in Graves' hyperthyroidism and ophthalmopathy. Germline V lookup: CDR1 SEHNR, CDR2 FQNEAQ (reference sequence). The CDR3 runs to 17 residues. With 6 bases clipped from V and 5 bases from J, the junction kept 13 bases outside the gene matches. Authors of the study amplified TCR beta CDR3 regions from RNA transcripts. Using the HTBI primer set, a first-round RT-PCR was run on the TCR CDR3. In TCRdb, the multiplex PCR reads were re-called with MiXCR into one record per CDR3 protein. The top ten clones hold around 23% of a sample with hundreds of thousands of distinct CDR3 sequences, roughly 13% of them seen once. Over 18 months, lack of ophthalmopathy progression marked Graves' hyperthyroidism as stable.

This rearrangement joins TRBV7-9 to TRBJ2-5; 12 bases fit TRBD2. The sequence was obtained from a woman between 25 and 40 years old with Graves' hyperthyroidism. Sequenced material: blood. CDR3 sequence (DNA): TGTGCCAGCAGACGACTAGCGGGAGCGGGAGCGACGGAGACCCAGTACTTC. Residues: CASRRLAGAGATETQYF.